A selection of T cell receptor beta chains follows, all from one sample in a study of STAT5B mutations in CD4+ large granular lymphocyte leukemia. Method: immunoSEQ multiplex PCR; TCRdb's copy keeps in-frame clones and lacks some. Of approximately 32,000 clones listed, approximately 88% are singletons. The sequenced sample was CD4+ T cells from blood buffy coats. Receptors originate from a human donor in good health. The CDR3 runs from the conserved cysteine through the conserved F or W. Each record gives: clone size, J gene, D gene, V gene, CDR3 protein, CDR3 DNA. D genes are given only for firm matches. Only part of the rows carry a size: once, few, many, or a class if the clone is expanded.

abundance: NA; j_gene: TRBJ2-2; d_gene: TRBD1; v_gene: TRBV5-1; CDR3aa: CASSLRGRDTGELFF; CDR3nt: TGCGCCAGCAGCTTGAGGGGGCGTGACACCGGGGAGCTGTTTTTT
abundance: NA; j_gene: TRBJ2-7; d_gene: NA; v_gene: TRBV27; CDR3aa: CASSSFQGSRYEQYF; CDR3nt: TGTGCCAGCAGTTCGTTCCAGGGGTCCCGCTACGAGCAGTACTTC
abundance: NA; j_gene: TRBJ2-5; d_gene: NA; v_gene: TRBV7-6; CDR3aa: CASSLGRFGQETQYF; CDR3nt: TGTGCCAGCAGCTTGGGGCGTTTCGGCCAAGAGACCCAGTACTTC
abundance: NA; j_gene: TRBJ1-5; d_gene: TRBD1; v_gene: TRBV6-5; CDR3aa: CASRDRGDQPQHF; CDR3nt: TGTGCCAGCCGGGACAGGGGCGATCAGCCCCAGCATTTT
abundance: NA; j_gene: TRBJ1-2; d_gene: NA; v_gene: TRBV6-1; CDR3aa: CASNPTVYYGYTF; CDR3nt: TGTGCCAGCAATCCCACAGTGTACTATGGCTACACCTTC
abundance: few; j_gene: TRBJ1-4; d_gene: NA; v_gene: TRBV19; CDR3aa: CASSIKRPKELFF; CDR3nt: TGTGCCAGTAGTATAAAACGCCCGAAGGAACTGTTTTTT
abundance: NA; j_gene: TRBJ2-7; d_gene: NA; v_gene: TRBV2; CDR3aa: CASTYSLEQYF; CDR3nt: TGTGCCAGCACCTATTCCCTGGAGCAGTACTTC
abundance: NA; j_gene: TRBJ1-5; d_gene: TRBD1; v_gene: TRBV18; CDR3aa: CASSPPVGQGGQPQHF; CDR3nt: TGTGCCAGCTCACCACCGGTGGGACAGGGTGGTCAGCCCCAGCATTTT
abundance: NA; j_gene: TRBJ1-1; d_gene: NA; v_gene: TRBV6-5; CDR3aa: CASSYWGEAFF; CDR3nt: TGTGCCAGCAGTTATTGGGGTGAAGCTTTCTTT
abundance: NA; j_gene: TRBJ2-2; d_gene: TRBD2; v_gene: TRBV11-2; CDR3aa: CASRRLAGGVTGELFF; CDR3nt: TGTGCCAGCAGAAGACTAGCGGGAGGGGTCACCGGGGAGCTGTTTTTT
abundance: NA; j_gene: TRBJ1-2; d_gene: NA; v_gene: TRBV30; CDR3aa: CAWSRSSTGPNYGYTF; CDR3nt: TGTGCCTGGAGTCGAAGTTCGACAGGCCCCAACTATGGCTACACCTTC
abundance: once; j_gene: TRBJ1-2; d_gene: NA; v_gene: TRBV4-3; CDR3aa: CASSLDGGDYGYTF; CDR3nt: TGCGCCAGCAGCCTGGACGGAGGGGACTATGGCTACACCTTC